This entry is about one TCR beta chain. Its antigen is undetermined. These data are taken from a study of vaccination effects on CD4 cells after COVID-19. Study-wide background: After the second dose, samples were taken at median day 72.

Scientists isolated CD4+ T cells after a roughly 10-day culture period ended. Documented for the person is a PCR-confirmed SARS-CoV-2 infection occurring between March and December 2020. Subjects were given two BNT162b2 or mRNA-1273 vaccine doses. Libraries were prepared by immunoSEQ multiplex PCR; TCRdb keeps only in-frame clonotypes and omits some of them. The data hold 40,000 to 45,000 clones, with about 80% observed a single time. V lost 5 bases and J lost 0; bases outside the gene matches: 5. The CDR3 spans 16 residues. Germline-derived CDR1 and CDR2 are SGHVS and FNYEAQ. The TCR comes from a human donor who had a prior SARS-CoV-2 infection. The sequencing here drew on CD4+ T cells from PBMCs cultured without peptide, taken after COVID-19 vaccination. This chain uses TRBV7-6 with TRBJ1-3, with 9 bases matching TRBD1. The DNA for the CDR3 is TGTGCCAGCAGCCCGACAGGGGGGAGCTCTGGAAACACCATATATTTT. It yields the protein CASSPTGGSSGNTIYF.